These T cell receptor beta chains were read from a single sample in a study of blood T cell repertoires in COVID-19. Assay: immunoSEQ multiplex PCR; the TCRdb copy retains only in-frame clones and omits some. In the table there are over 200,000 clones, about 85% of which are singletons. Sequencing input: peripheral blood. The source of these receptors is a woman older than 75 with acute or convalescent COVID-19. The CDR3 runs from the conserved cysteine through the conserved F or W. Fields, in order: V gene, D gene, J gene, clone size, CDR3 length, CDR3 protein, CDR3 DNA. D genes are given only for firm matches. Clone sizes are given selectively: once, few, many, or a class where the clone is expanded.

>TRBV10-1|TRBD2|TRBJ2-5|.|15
CASSRPGGWQETQYF
TGCGCCAGCTCCCGCCCGGGGGGTTGGCAAGAGACCCAGTACTTC
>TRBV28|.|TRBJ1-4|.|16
CASSPRPDRRGEKLFF
TGTGCCAGCAGTCCTCGTCCAGACAGGCGTGGCGAAAAACTGTTTTTT
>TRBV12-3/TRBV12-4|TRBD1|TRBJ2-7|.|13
CASSPRGLDEQYF
TGTGCCAGCAGCCCAAGGGGGCTAGACGAGCAGTACTTC
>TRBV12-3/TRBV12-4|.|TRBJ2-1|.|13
CASSPVSYNEQFF
TGTGCCAGCAGTCCTGTATCCTACAATGAGCAGTTCTTC
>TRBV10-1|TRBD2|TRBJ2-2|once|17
CASSESTSGSRTGELFF
TGCGCCAGCAGTGAGTCGACTAGCGGGAGTCGGACCGGGGAGCTGTTTTTT
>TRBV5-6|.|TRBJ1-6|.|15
CASSLVGLTHSPLHF
TGTGCCAGCAGCTTGGTGGGGCTCACGCATTCACCCCTCCACTTT
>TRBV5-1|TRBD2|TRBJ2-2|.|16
CASSLGTSRLTGELFF
TGCGCCAGCAGCCTGGGGACTAGTCGCCTCACCGGGGAGCTGTTTTTT
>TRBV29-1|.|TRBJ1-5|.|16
CSVERYRAHSNQPQHF
TGCAGCGTTGAGAGGTACAGGGCGCATAGCAATCAGCCCCAGCATTTT
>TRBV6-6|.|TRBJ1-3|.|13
CASRKESGNTIYF
TGTGCCAGCAGGAAAGAGTCTGGAAACACCATATATTTT
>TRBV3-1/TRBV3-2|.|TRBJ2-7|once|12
CASSQEQRYFTF
TGTGCCAGCAGCCAAGAGCAACGATATTTTACATTC
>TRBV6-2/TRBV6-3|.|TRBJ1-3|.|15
CASRPSGGSGNTIYF
TGTGCCAGCAGGCCTTCCGGGGGCTCTGGAAACACCATATATTTT
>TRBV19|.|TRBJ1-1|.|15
CASSIHEGVNTEAFF
TGTGCCAGTAGTATTCACGAGGGAGTGAACACTGAAGCTTTCTTT
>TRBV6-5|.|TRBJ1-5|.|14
CASSPGSLSQPQHF
TGTGCCAGCAGTCCCGGGTCCCTAAGTCAGCCCCAGCATTTT
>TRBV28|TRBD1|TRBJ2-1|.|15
CASRTGTGTYNEQFF
TGTGCCAGCAGAACCGGGACAGGGACCTACAATGAGCAGTTCTTC
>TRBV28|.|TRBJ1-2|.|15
CASSLTSPQNYGYTF
TGTGCCAGCAGCTTGACTTCGCCCCAAAACTATGGCTACACCTTC
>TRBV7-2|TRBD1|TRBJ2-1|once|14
CASSSRQGSNEQFF
TGTGCCAGCAGCTCCCGACAGGGATCCAATGAGCAGTTCTTC
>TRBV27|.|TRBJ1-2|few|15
CASSSLPLDRYGYTF
TGTGCCAGCAGTTCCCTGCCCCTAGACCGCTATGGCTACACCTTC
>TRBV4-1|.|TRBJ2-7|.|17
CASSQDNFGFPSDEQYF
TGCGCCAGCAGCCAAGATAACTTCGGGTTCCCGAGCGACGAGCAGTACTTC
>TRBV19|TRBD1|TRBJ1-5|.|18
CASRPGQGFSIGNQPQHF
TGTGCCAGTAGACCCGGACAGGGATTTTCCATAGGCAATCAGCCCCAGCATTTT
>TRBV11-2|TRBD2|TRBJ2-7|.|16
CASSRKPSGDSYEQYF
TGTGCCAGCAGCCGAAAACCTAGCGGGGACTCCTACGAGCAGTACTTC
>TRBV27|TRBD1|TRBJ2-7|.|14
CASRTGTGFGEQYF
TGTGCCAGCAGGACCGGGACAGGCTTTGGCGAGCAGTACTTC
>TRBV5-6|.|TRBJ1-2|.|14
CASSQVVLNYGYTF
TGTGCCAGCAGCCAGGTGGTCCTGAACTATGGCTACACCTTC
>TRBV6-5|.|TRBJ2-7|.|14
CASSSPVPSYEQYF
TGTGCCAGCAGTTCCCCGGTACCTTCCTACGAGCAGTACTTC
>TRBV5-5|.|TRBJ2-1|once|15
CASSPTDSPYNEQFF
TGTGCCAGCAGTCCTACCGACAGTCCCTACAATGAGCAGTTCTTC
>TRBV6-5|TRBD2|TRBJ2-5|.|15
CASSGTSKKQETQYF
TGTGCCAGCAGCGGGACTAGCAAGAAACAAGAGACCCAGTACTTC
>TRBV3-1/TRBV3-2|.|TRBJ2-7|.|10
CASSQETVVF
TGTGCCAGCAGCCAAGAGACAGTAGTGTTC